These 20 T cell receptor beta chains were sequenced from one sample in a study of cytomegalovirus exposure and HLA in healthy donors. Both 60 Vbeta primers and 13 Jbeta primers went into the PCR. Clones were sequenced by immunoSEQ multiplex PCR, and TCRdb holds only the in-frame ones, with some missing. The sample includes under 200,000 clones, less than 80% seen only once; the top ten take around 3%. Material: PBMCs. The receptor source for this set is a man between 35 and 55 years old in good health and CMV-seronegative.

This clone was counted a single time. The chain joins TRBV9 to TRBJ2-5; 12 nucleotides agree with TRBD2. Germline CDR1 reads SGDLS; CDR2 reads YYNGEE. The CDR3 is made up of 16 amino acids. The J segment lost 2 bases and the V segment lost 3 bases, leaving 5 bases of the junction unmatched. CDR3 sequence: CASSARTSGIQETQYF. In nucleotides, the CDR3 is TGTGCCAGCAGCGCCCGGACTAGCGGGATTCAAGAGACCCAGTACTTC.

This clone was observed a few times. The chain carries TRBV6-6 and TRBJ2-5, with TRBD1 matching over 7 bases. Germline V CDR1 and CDR2: MNHNY, SVGAGI (reference sequence). Trimming removed 5 bases from V and 5 bases from J; junction bases left unmatched: 5. This CDR3 is 13 amino acids long. The CDR3 DNA reads as TGTGCCAGCAGTAAACCGGGACAGGAGACCCAGTACTTC. This encodes CASSKPGQETQYF.

The V gene is TRBV11-1, the J gene TRBJ1-1; no clear D gene. Trimming took 0 bases from V and 8 from J, leaving 7 bases between them. CDR1 is SGHAT, CDR2 FQDESV, per germline (reference sequence). The CDR3 extends over 12 amino acids. Written as DNA, the CDR3 is TGTGCCAGCAGCTTAGCGGCGGTCGAAGCTTTCTTT. Protein product: CASSLAAVEAFF.

The rearrangement joins TRBV5-1 to TRBJ2-5, with a possible D match to TRBD2 (7 bases). CDR1 and CDR2 from the germline V gene are SGHRS and YFSETQ. V was clipped by 4 bases and J by 5 bases, with 27 bases between them. This CDR3 spans 18 amino acids. CDR3 in DNA: TGCGCCAGCAGCCGGAGGGGGAGGGATCATAGGGAGACGGAGACCCAGTACTTC. Protein product: CASSRRGRDHRETETQYF.

The rearrangement uses TRBV6-5 and TRBJ2-5, with 7 bases lining up with TRBD1. Matching the DNA end better, TRBJ2-7 makes the J call doubtful. The CDR3 has 12 amino acids. Germline values: CDR1 MNHEY, CDR2 SVGAGI. CDR3: CASGRDSYEQYF. CDR3 in DNA: TGTGCCAGCGGCCGGGACAGCTACGAGCAGTACTTC.

The chain joins TRBV6-1 to TRBJ2-7, with TRBD2 identical over 9 bases. Germline-derived CDR1 and CDR2 are MNHNS and SASEGT. With 9 bases clipped from V and 7 bases from J, the junction kept 7 bases outside the gene matches. The CDR3 is made up of 12 amino acids. CDR3 amino acids: CASRGLANEQYF. The CDR3 DNA follows: TGTGCCAGTCGCGGACTAGCGAATGAGCAGTACTTC.

This chain joins TRBV29-1 and TRBJ2-2, with 10 bases matching TRBD2. The J segment lost 4 bases and the V segment lost 0 bases, leaving 8 bases of the junction unmatched. The V gene's germline CDR1 is SQVTM and CDR2 ANQGSEA. The CDR3 has 17 residues. The CDR3 is CSVEDCSGRSGTGELFF. The DNA of the CDR3 is TGCAGCGTTGAAGACTGTAGCGGGAGGTCGGGCACCGGGGAGCTGTTTTTT.

This clone showed up just a few times. V and J are TRBV5-4 and TRBJ1-4, with TRBD1 matching over 9 bases. The CDR3 runs to 15 residues. V shed 3 bases, J shed 6 bases, and the junction held 6 bases outside the gene matches. Per the germline V gene, CDR1 is SGHNT and CDR2 is YYREEE (reference sequence). CDR3 sequence reads: CASSSGRDRDEKLFF. As DNA, the CDR3 is TGTGCCAGCAGCTCTGGAAGGGACAGGGATGAAAAACTGTTTTTT.

The rearrangement uses TRBV7-9 and TRBJ2-3; 9 bases align to TRBD1. V gave up 2 bases and J gave up 4 bases; unmatched junction bases: 10. The CDR3 has 17 residues. Per the germline V gene, CDR1 is SEHNR and CDR2 is FQNEAQ (reference sequence). Written as DNA, the CDR3 is TGTGCCAGCAGCTTATATCCTACAGGGGGCGGATCAGATACGCAGTATTTT. Translating it yields CASSLYPTGGGSDTQYF.

This clone was picked up a small number of times. This chain joins TRBV10-3 and TRBJ1-2; D is ambiguous. The ends were cut back, 2 bases at V and 4 bases at J, with 14 bases in the middle. This CDR3 is built from 15 residues. Germline V CDR1 and CDR2: ENHRY, SYGVKD. The CDR3 sequence is CAISESPGEAYGYTF. The CDR3 nucleotides read TGTGCCATCAGTGAGAGTCCGGGAGAGGCCTATGGCTACACCTTC.

This clone was counted a few times. The chain has TRBV5-1 and TRBJ2-1; no firm D call. The CDR3 runs to 14 residues. With 0 bases removed from V and 3 bases from J, the gap between germline ends came to 7 bases. From germline, CDR1 is SGHRS and CDR2 YFSETQ. The CDR3 sequence: CASSLETNYNEQFF. The CDR3 DNA reads TGCGCCAGCAGCTTGGAGACAAACTACAATGAGCAGTTCTTC.

The V and J genes are TRBV6-5 and TRBJ1-2, with D perhaps TRBD1 (6 bases). Germline-derived CDR1 and CDR2 are MNHEY and SVGAGI. V lost 5 bases and J lost 13, with 20 bases in between. The CDR3 runs 13 residues. As DNA, the CDR3 is TGTGCCAGCAGTGAAGAGGGAGACAGGCGTTTCACCTTC. Its protein is CASSEEGDRRFTF.

This chain's CDR3 is CAISESGQGTEAFF. CDR3 nucleotides: TGTGCCATCAGTGAGTCGGGACAGGGCACTGAAGCTTTCTTT. The rearrangement links TRBV10-3 to TRBJ1-1; 9 nucleotides align to TRBD1. CDR1 and CDR2 (germline): ENHRY, SYGVKD. The CDR3 runs to 14 residues. The V segment lost 0 bases and the J segment 4 bases; nucleotides outside the gene matches: 0.

A remark on this clone: Different DNA sequences within this sample yield the same CDR3. V gene TRBV5-1 combines with J gene TRBJ2-2, with TRBD1 matching over 7 bases. Germline values: CDR1 SGHRS, CDR2 YFSETQ. The CDR3 has 16 amino acids. V lost 0 bases and J lost 0; bases outside the gene matches: 2. The CDR3 protein is CASSLGQGANTGELFF. The CDR3 nucleotides read TGCGCCAGCAGCTTGGGGCAGGGGGCGAACACCGGGGAGCTGTTTTTT.

The rearrangement uses TRBV6-4 and TRBJ2-2, with D possibly being TRBD2 (6 bases). Germline V lookup: CDR1 MRHNA, CDR2 SNTAGT. Trimming took 9 bases from V and 4 from J, leaving 12 bases between them. The CDR3 contains 13 residues. CDR3: CARSGRSTGELFF. The DNA of the CDR3 is TGTGCCAGATCAGGGAGGAGCACCGGGGAGCTGTTTTTT.

The chain couples TRBV13 to TRBJ2-5; possibly TRBD1 for D (6 bases). The DNA matches TRBJ2-7 better at its end, which makes the J call doubtful. CDR3 length: 13 amino acids. Germline CDR1 and CDR2: PRHDT and FYEKMQ (reference sequence). The CDR3 protein is CASSSDRNNEQYF. The CDR3 DNA reads as TGTGCCAGCAGCTCTGACAGGAATAACGAGCAGTACTTC.

The J gene is TRBJ2-2, the V gene TRBV7-6; 9 bases map to TRBD2. The CDR3 is 15 residues long. With 4 bases clipped from V and 5 bases from J, the junction kept 5 bases outside the gene matches. CDR1 SGHVS and CDR2 FNYEAQ come from the germline V gene. CDR3: CASSYTSGWTGELFF. The CDR3 region has the DNA TGTGCCAGCAGCTACACTAGCGGGTGGACCGGGGAGCTGTTTTTT.

This clone was recorded a few times. The chain joins TRBV6-1 to TRBJ2-7; weak D call: TRBD2 (6 bases). The CDR3 has 14 residues. CDR1 and CDR2 (germline): MNHNS, SASEGT. With 2 bases removed from V and 6 bases from J, the gap between germline ends came to 14 bases. CDR3 amino acids: CASSESSGGGEQYF. In nucleotides, the CDR3 is TGTGCCAGCAGTGAATCGTCCGGGGGAGGCGAGCAGTACTTC.

V and J are TRBV27 and TRBJ2-7; D might be TRBD1 (5 bases). The CDR3 is 14 residues long. With 2 bases removed from V and 3 bases from J, the gap between germline ends came to 11 bases. CDR1 and CDR2 (germline): MNHEY, SMNVEV (reference sequence). The CDR3: CASSLRQGNYEQYF. As DNA, the CDR3 is TGTGCCAGCAGTTTACGGCAGGGTAACTACGAGCAGTACTTC.

In this sample, this clone turned up a few times. The genes are TRBV7-3 and TRBJ2-7, with D possibly matching TRBD2 (6 bases). The CDR3 loop spans 15 amino acids. Trimming took off 2 bases at V and 3 bases at J, with 14 bases between the two ends. Germline V gene lookup returns CDR1 SGHTA and CDR2 FQGTGA. This chain's CDR3 is CASSLLASAVYEQYF. The CDR3 DNA sequence: TGTGCCAGCAGCTTATTGGCTAGCGCTGTCTACGAGCAGTACTTC.